This T cell receptor beta chain was sequenced in a study of cytomegalovirus exposure and HLA in healthy donors. With 60 Vbeta and 13 Jbeta primers, the PCR was carried out. TCRdb's copy holds only in-frame clones and misses some; the assay was immunoSEQ multiplex PCR. The table has about 130,000 clones, around 74% seen once. The germline V gene encodes CDR1 GTSNPN and CDR2 SVGIG (reference sequence). V lost 1 base and J lost 9; bases outside the gene matches: 10. This CDR3 has 17 amino acids. The sequenced material came from PBMCs. J is TRBJ2-1 and V is TRBV30; TRBD2 agrees at 15 bases. This sequence originates from a man aged 18 to 30 in good health and CMV-seropositive. The CDR3 region is CAWSAPRTSGRAREQFF. The DNA for the CDR3 is TGTGCCTGGAGTGCCCCTAGGACTAGCGGGAGGGCACGTGAGCAGTTCTTC.